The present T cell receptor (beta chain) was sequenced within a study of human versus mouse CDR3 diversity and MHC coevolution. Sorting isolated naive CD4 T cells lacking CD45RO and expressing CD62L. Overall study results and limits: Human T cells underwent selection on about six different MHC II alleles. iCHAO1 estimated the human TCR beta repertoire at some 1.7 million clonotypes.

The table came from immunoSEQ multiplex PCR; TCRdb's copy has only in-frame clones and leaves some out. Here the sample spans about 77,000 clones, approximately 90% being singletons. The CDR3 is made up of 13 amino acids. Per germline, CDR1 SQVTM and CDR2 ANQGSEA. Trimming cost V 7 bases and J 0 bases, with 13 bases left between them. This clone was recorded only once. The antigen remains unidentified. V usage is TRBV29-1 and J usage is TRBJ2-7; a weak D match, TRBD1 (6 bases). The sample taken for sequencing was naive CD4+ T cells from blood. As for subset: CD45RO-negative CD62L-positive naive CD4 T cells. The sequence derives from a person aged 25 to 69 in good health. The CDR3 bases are TGCAGCGCTAGGGACACCCTCTCCTACGAGCAGTACTTC. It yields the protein CSARDTLSYEQYF.